The 18 T cell receptor beta chains reported below all come from one sample, sequenced in a study of CD8 T cells in ankylosing spondylitis. Findings of the study overall: Roughly eight highly homologous variants formed a TCR beta motif that appeared characteristic of ankylosing spondylitis blood.

One entry per CDR3 protein, called by TCRdb with MiXCR from the 5' RACE reads. Here the sample spans hundreds of thousands of distinct CDR3 sequences, under 20% being singletons. These TCRs' antigens remain unknown. Sequencing was performed on blood, either unsorted or a sorted T cell fraction (not recorded which). Receptor source: a male donor with ankylosing spondylitis.

The rearrangement joins TRBV6-1 to TRBJ2-7; perhaps TRBD1 as D (7 bases). Germline loops: CDR1 MNHNS, CDR2 SASEGT. V was pared by 3 bases and J by 0 bases, with 18 bases between. CDR3 size: 17 residues. CDR3 sequence (DNA): TGTGCCAGCAGTGATGGAGGAGCAGGGGGGTTCTCCTACGAGCAGTACTTC. This gives the protein CASSDGGAGGFSYEQYF.

This clonotype was recorded a few times. This chain joins TRBV25-1 and TRBJ1-2; maybe TRBD1 (5 bases). Looked up from germline, CDR1 is MGHDK and CDR2 is SYGVNS. V lost 5 bases and J lost 5, with 12 bases in between. The CDR3 totals 13 residues. The CDR3 DNA is TGTGCCAGCAGTTCCGGGGGAGGGTATGGCTACACCTTC. Translated: CASSSGGGYGYTF.

This clonotype occurred many times. The gene calls are TRBV12-3 or TRBV12-4 and TRBJ1-1; 7 bases align to TRBD1. The V gene end was trimmed by 6 bases and the J gene end by 1 base; junction bases not matched to a gene: 5. This CDR3 contains 14 residues. Here the CDR3 reads CASRPGTENTEAFF. The CDR3 bases are TGTGCCAGCAGACCCGGGACAGAGAACACTGAAGCTTTCTTT.

Ten or more counts support this clonotype. The chain couples TRBV25-1 to TRBJ2-7; D is undetermined. The V gene lost 1 base and the J gene lost 0 bases, with 10 bases spanning the gap. The V gene's germline CDR1 is MGHDK and CDR2 SYGVNS. The CDR3 spans 15 residues. CDR3 DNA: TGTGCCAGCAGTGAATCGGTCACGAGCTCCTACGAGCAGTACTTC. Its translation is CASSESVTSSYEQYF.

The gene calls are TRBV7-9 and TRBJ2-5; D unclear. The CDR3 consists of 14 residues. Germline assignment: CDR1 SEHNR and CDR2 FQNEAQ (reference sequence). The V and J ends lost 2 bases and 5 bases respectively, with 12 bases between them. This chain's CDR3 is CASSLFFGMETQYF. The CDR3 DNA follows: TGTGCCAGCAGCTTATTTTTCGGAATGGAGACCCAGTACTTC.

This chain uses TRBV12-3 or TRBV12-4 with TRBJ2-1; 14 bases line up with TRBD2. The length of the CDR3 is 19 residues. This chain's CDR3 is CTISTGTSGRGSLVNEQFF. The CDR3 DNA reads as TGTACCATCAGTACCGGGACTAGCGGGAGAGGGTCATTGGTGAATGAGCAGTTCTTC.

This clonotype has only a few counts. The rearrangement links TRBV29-1 to TRBJ1-1, with D possibly being TRBD1 (5 bases). This CDR3 is built from 11 residues. The germline gives CDR1 SQVTM, CDR2 ANQGSEA. Trimming cost V 7 bases and J 6 bases, with 12 bases left between them. CDR3 nucleotide sequence: TGCAGCGCCAACGGGGGGGCTGAAGCTTTCTTT. It encodes CSANGGAEAFF.

In its sample, this clonotype was seen many times. This chain uses TRBV12-3 or TRBV12-4 with TRBJ2-7; possibly TRBD2 for D (7 bases). The CDR3 consists of 14 residues. Trimming shortened V by 2 bases and J by 2 bases, and 10 bases separated the two germline ends. In nucleotides, the CDR3 is TGTGCCAGCAGTTTAAAGGGGGGGCCCTACGAGCAGTACTTC. It encodes CASSLKGGPYEQYF.

The rearrangement links TRBV6-2 or TRBV6-3 to TRBJ2-2; tentatively, D is TRBD2 (5 bases). V lost 2 bases to trimming and J lost 6 bases, with 10 bases between them. Germline CDR1 and CDR2: MNHEY and SVGEGT. The CDR3 sequence is 14 residues long. The CDR3 region is CASSYNGVPGELFF. CDR3 nucleotide sequence: TGTGCCAGCAGTTACAACGGGGTTCCCGGGGAGCTGTTTTTT.

This clonotype was observed a handful of times. V is TRBV6-1 and J is TRBJ2-6; the match to TRBD1 covers 9 bases. Germline V gives CDR1 MNHNS, CDR2 SASEGT. V gave up 6 bases and J gave up 2 bases; unmatched junction bases: 11. The CDR3 contains 18 residues. This CDR3 reads CASSHTGGAGAGANVLTF. CDR3 bases: TGTGCCAGCAGCCACACAGGGGGCGCAGGAGCTGGGGCCAACGTCCTGACTTTC.

This clonotype was seen only a few times. CDR3 sequence (DNA): TGCAGCGTTAGTGGGGGCAAATCTGAAGCTTTCTTT. It translates to CSVSGGKSEAFF. The chain uses TRBV29-1 and TRBJ1-1; tentatively, D is TRBD1 (6 bases). This CDR3 has 12 residues. Trimming cost V 5 bases and J 6 bases, with 13 bases left between them. Germline values: CDR1 SQVTM, CDR2 ANQGSEA.

This clonotype occurred many times. The genes are TRBV12-3 or TRBV12-4 and TRBJ2-1; D gene ambiguous. The CDR3 extends over 15 amino acids. V was clipped by 1 base and J by 10 bases, with 17 bases between them. The CDR3 nucleotides are TGTGCCAGCAGTTTAGAGGCCTCTAATGGAAAGGAGCAGTTCTTC. Translating it yields CASSLEASNGKEQFF.

This clonotype was counted between two and nine times. This CDR3 reads CASSSAGTETLNEQFF. CDR3 sequence (DNA): TGTGCCAGCAGCTCGGCCGGGACCGAGACGTTGAATGAGCAGTTCTTC. The chain couples TRBV7-3 to TRBJ2-1; D is perhaps TRBD1 or TRBD2 (5 bases each). This CDR3 region has 16 residues. Per the germline V gene, CDR1 is SGHTA and CDR2 is FQGTGA. The V end lost 4 bases, the J end lost 7 bases, and 20 bases lay between the germline ends.

This chain connects TRBV4-2 to TRBJ1-2; D gene unclear. The V and J ends lost 0 bases and 4 bases respectively, with 9 bases between them. The CDR3 loop spans 14 amino acids. Per the germline V gene, CDR1 is LGHNA and CDR2 is YNFKEQ. CDR3: CASSQDSEGYGYTF. CDR3 in DNA: TGTGCCAGCAGCCAAGATTCGGAGGGCTATGGCTACACCTTC.

The DNA of the CDR3 is TGTGCCACCAGCGGAACGGGGTTCAGTCAGCCCCAGCATTTT. This gives the protein CATSGTGFSQPQHF. The gene calls are TRBV24-1 and TRBJ1-5; D gene unclear. The CDR3 loop spans 14 amino acids. With 7 bases removed from V and 6 bases from J, the gap between germline ends came to 15 bases. The germline V gene has CDR1 KGHDR and CDR2 SFDVKD.

This clonotype was seen more than once but under ten times. This sequence joins TRBV28 and TRBJ2-2; no definite D call. Germline loops: CDR1 MDHEN, CDR2 SYDVKM. Trimming shortened V by 5 bases and J by 7 bases, and 17 bases separated the two germline ends. The CDR3 consists of 15 residues. The CDR3 DNA sequence: TGTGCCAGCAGTCCCTCGGGCTCCCTTGGCGGGGAGCTGTTTTTT. Amino acid sequence: CASSPSGSLGGELFF.

This clonotype has ten or more counts. The chain joins TRBV12-3 or TRBV12-4 to TRBJ1-1, with D tentatively TRBD1 (6 bases). Trimming removed 8 bases at V and 1 base at J, with 14 bases between. CDR3 length: 14 residues. The CDR3: CASSLGAKNTEAFF. CDR3 nucleotide sequence: TGTGCCAGCTCCCTGGGGGCAAAGAACACTGAAGCTTTCTTT.

V and J are TRBV5-1 and TRBJ2-2; TRBD1 matches at 9 bases. The CDR3 has 15 residues. Germline CDR1 is SGHRS and CDR2 is YFSETQ. The ends lost 4 bases at V and 5 bases at J; junction bases unmatched: 6. CDR3 coding DNA: TGCGCCAGCAGCCAGGGACAGGGCCGGACCGGGGAGCTGTTTTTT. The encoded protein is CASSQGQGRTGELFF.